The entry below gives a single T cell receptor (beta chain) sequence along with its context. The junction and the germline gene differ at one end; a read error may be behind it. The germline V gene has CDR1 SGHKS and CDR2 YYEKEE (reference sequence). The CDR3 is 15 residues long. The record originates from a study of tumor-infiltrating lymphocytes in primary liver carcinoma. From 400 to 500 ng total RNA, TCR beta cDNA was generated with a primer in the constant region. Employing slightly modified ARM-PCR, three nested multiplex PCR rounds were run, and these gave rise to the TCR beta libraries. With TRBV1-TRBV30 forward primers and a C-beta reverse primer, the first two PCR rounds were run for approximately 10 cycles each. TCRdb passed the multiplex PCR reads through MiXCR, listing each CDR3 protein once. The table lists 30,000 to 35,000 distinct CDR3 sequences, 76% of them singletons. Co-extracting RNA and DNA was done with roughly 17-34 mg of unsorted bulk tissue as input. Without exception, tumor samples held over 90% viable tumor cells.

The chain uses TRBV5-5 and TRBJ1-5, with D perhaps matching TRBD1 (5 bases). This receptor was identified in a man in his forties with primary liver carcinoma and hepatitis B virus infection. The sequenced sample consisted of liver tumor tissue from sampling region 5. Subset denoted: tumor region T5, tumor centre. The CDR3 here is CTSSLNEQVQQPQHF. CDR3 coding DNA: TGTACCAGCAGCCTAAATGAACAGGTTCAACAGCCCCAGCATTTT.